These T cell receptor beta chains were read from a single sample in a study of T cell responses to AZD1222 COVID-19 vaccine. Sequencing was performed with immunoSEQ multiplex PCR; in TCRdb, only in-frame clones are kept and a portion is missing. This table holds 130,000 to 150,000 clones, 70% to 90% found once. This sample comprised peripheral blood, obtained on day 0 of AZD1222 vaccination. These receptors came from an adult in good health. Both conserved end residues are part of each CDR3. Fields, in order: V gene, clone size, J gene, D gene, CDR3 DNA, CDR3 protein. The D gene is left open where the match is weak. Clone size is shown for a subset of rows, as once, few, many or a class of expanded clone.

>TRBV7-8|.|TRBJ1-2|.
TGTGCCAGCAGCTTAGCGGCAGGGATGGGCTACACCTTC
CASSLAAGMGYTF
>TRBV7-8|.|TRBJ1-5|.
TGTGCCAGCAGCTTAGGGGGCGATCAGCCCCAGCATTTT
CASSLGGDQPQHF
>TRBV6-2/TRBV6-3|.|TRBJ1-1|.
TGTGCCAGCAGCCGCGGGAGTCCCGAAGCTTTCTTT
CASSRGSPEAFF
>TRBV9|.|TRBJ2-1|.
TGTGCCAGCAGCGTAGCTTGGGGGGCAAGCAATGAGCAGTTCTTC
CASSVAWGASNEQFF
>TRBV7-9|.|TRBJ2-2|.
TGTGCCAGCAGCTTTCTCTCCGGGGAGCTGTTTTTT
CASSFLSGELFF
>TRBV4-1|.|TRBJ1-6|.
TGCGCCAGCAGCCAAGCTGCGAATTCACCCCTCCACTTT
CASSQAANSPLHF
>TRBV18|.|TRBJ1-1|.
TGTGCCAGCTCATATGGGAACACTGAAGCTTTCTTT
CASSYGNTEAFF
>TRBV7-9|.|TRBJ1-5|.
TGTGCCAGCAGCTTAGCGGCGGGGCCCAATCAGCCCCAGCATTTT
CASSLAAGPNQPQHF
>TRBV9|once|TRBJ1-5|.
TGTGCCAGCAGCCCCTCCAGCAATCAGCCCCAGCATTTT
CASSPSSNQPQHF
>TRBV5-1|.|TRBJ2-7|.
TGCGCCAGCAGCTTTGGCGGTTCCTCCTACGAGCAGTACTTC
CASSFGGSSYEQYF
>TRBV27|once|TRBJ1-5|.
TGTGCCAGCAGTTTAAGGGGCAATCAGCCCCAGCATTTT
CASSLRGNQPQHF
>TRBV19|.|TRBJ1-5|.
TGTGCCAGTAGTATCCCTCGGACGGGAGTTTTTGGGCCCCAGCATTTT
CASSIPRTGVFGPQHF
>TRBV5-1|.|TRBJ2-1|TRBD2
TGCGCCAGCAGACAGAAGCTAGCGGGAGAAAACAATGAGCAGTTCTTC
CASRQKLAGENNEQFF
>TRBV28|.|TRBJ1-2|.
TGTGCCAGCAGCGGGACCTATTCTGGCTACACCTTC
CASSGTYSGYTF
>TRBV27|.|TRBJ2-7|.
TGTGCCAGTACCCCTGTACGGGCTCAAGAGGTGGACGAGCAGTACTTC
CASTPVRAQEVDEQYF
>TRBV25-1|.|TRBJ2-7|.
TGTGCCAGCAGTGAATTGGGGGCAGGGAGGACCTACGAGCAGTACTTC
CASSELGAGRTYEQYF
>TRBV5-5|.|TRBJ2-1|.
TGTGCCAGCAGCTTAGGGAGTGGCACCTACAATGAGCAGTTCTTC
CASSLGSGTYNEQFF
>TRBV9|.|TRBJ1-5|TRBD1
TGTGCCAGCAGCGAACAGGGGAGCAATCAGCCCCAGCATTTT
CASSEQGSNQPQHF